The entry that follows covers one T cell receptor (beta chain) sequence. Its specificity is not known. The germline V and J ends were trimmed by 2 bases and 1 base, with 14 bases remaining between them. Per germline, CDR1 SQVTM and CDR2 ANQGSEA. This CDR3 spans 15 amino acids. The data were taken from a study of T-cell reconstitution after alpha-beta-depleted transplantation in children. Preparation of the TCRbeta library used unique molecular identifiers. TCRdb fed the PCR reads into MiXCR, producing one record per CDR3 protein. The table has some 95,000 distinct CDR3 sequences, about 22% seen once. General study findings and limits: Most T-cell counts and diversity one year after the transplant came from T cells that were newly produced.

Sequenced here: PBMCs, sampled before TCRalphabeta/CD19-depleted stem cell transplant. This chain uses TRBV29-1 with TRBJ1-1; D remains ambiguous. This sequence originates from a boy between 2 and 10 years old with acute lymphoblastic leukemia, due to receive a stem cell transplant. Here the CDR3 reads CSVESRKGSNTEAFF. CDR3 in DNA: TGCAGCGTTGAATCGCGGAAGGGATCGAACACTGAAGCTTTCTTT.